The subject of this entry is one T cell receptor beta chain. This sample was included in a study of blood T cell repertoires in COVID-19. Across the study: Sites in the United States, Italy and Spain provided acute and convalescent COVID-19 samples. T cells, B-cell-depleted T cells, or PBMCs provided the cDNA or gDNA that served as material.

The length of the CDR3 is 13 residues. V gave up 5 bases and J gave up 6 bases; unmatched junction bases: 6. As processed by the authors: Using reference gene primer amplification, nucleated cell counts were estimated. The assay was immunoSEQ multiplex PCR, and TCRdb's table has in-frame clones only and misses some. That table gives V, J and clone size, and the DNA gave D and trimming. The sample shows about 210,000 clones, 82% of them seen only once. This receptor was taken from a woman aged 40 to 49 with acute or convalescent COVID-19. What was sequenced was peripheral blood. The chain employs TRBV12-3 or TRBV12-4 and TRBJ1-1, with 7 nucleotides matching TRBD1. The CDR3 sequence is CASSRQGGSEAFF. DNA for the CDR3: TGTGCCAGCAGTAGACAGGGAGGCTCTGAAGCTTTCTTT.